Listed below are T cell receptor beta chains from one sample, sequenced in a study of cytomegalovirus exposure and HLA in healthy donors. Sequenced by immunoSEQ multiplex PCR; TCRdb stores in-frame clones only, minus some. The sample has fewer than 250,000 clones; 65% to 75% are singletons. What was sequenced was PBMCs. The receptors stem from a man in his thirties or forties in good health and CMV-seropositive. Both conserved end residues are part of each CDR3. The D gene is left open where the match is weak. Size is stated for part of the rows, as once, few or many counts, or as a class when the clone is expanded.

CASSPSPIEAFF,TGTGCCAGCAGCCCCTCCCCTATTGAAGCTTTCTTT,.,.,TRBV28,TRBJ1-1
CASTGWERGRVNTEAFF,TGTGCCAGTACCGGCTGGGAAAGGGGGCGCGTGAACACTGAAGCTTTCTTT,.,TRBD1,TRBV19,TRBJ1-1
CASSYEGRGREQYF,TGTGCCAGCAGTTACGAAGGTAGAGGTCGGGAGCAGTACTTC,.,.,TRBV6-5,TRBJ2-7
CASNLGGLNTGELFF,TGTGCCAGCAACTTAGGGGGCTTGAACACCGGGGAGCTGTTTTTT,.,TRBD1,TRBV6-1,TRBJ2-2
CASSLEDYEQYF,TGTGCCAGCAGCTTAGAGGACTACGAGCAGTACTTC,.,.,TRBV7-2,TRBJ2-7
CASSIERDRGRKFF,TGTGCCAGTAGTATAGAGAGGGACAGGGGGCGTAAGTTCTTC,.,TRBD1,TRBV19,TRBJ2-1
CASSESGQDHGYTF,TGTGCCAGCAGTGAATCCGGACAGGATCATGGCTACACCTTC,.,TRBD1,TRBV25-1,TRBJ1-2
CASSPGGWTYNEQFF,TGTGCCAGCAGTCCCGGGGGGTGGACCTACAATGAGCAGTTCTTC,few,TRBD2,TRBV25-1,TRBJ2-1
CASSRGHPRPYEQYF,TGTGCCAGCAGTAGGGGACATCCCAGGCCTTACGAGCAGTACTTC,.,.,TRBV25-1,TRBJ2-7
CASSIGTFGTGELFF,TGTGCCAGTAGTATAGGGACTTTTGGCACCGGGGAGCTGTTTTTT,.,.,TRBV19,TRBJ2-2
CASSAPLERTSGLAKNIQYF,TGTGCCAGCAGTGCGCCTCTAGAGAGGACTAGCGGGCTAGCCAAAAACATTCAGTACTTC,.,TRBD2,TRBV6-1,TRBJ2-4
CASSESFGTGYGYTF,TGTGCCAGCAGTGAATCTTTTGGGACAGGCTATGGCTACACCTTC,few,TRBD1,TRBV6-1,TRBJ1-2
CASSPRSKGGMNTEAFF,TGTGCCAGCTCACCAAGGAGTAAGGGGGGGATGAACACTGAAGCTTTCTTT,.,.,TRBV18,TRBJ1-1
CASSLAGGSEQYF,TGTGCCAGCAGCTTAGCGGGAGGTTCCGAGCAGTACTTC,.,.,TRBV7-9,TRBJ2-7
CASSTRGVTDTQYF,TGTGCCAGCAGCACCCGCGGGGTTACAGATACGCAGTATTTT,.,.,TRBV9,TRBJ2-3
CASSSTGARRGYTF,TGTGCCAGCAGTTCGACAGGGGCTAGGCGTGGCTACACCTTC,once,.,TRBV21-1,TRBJ1-2
CASSGGRGNEKLFF,TGTGCCAGCAGCGGAGGACGGGGGAATGAAAAACTGTTTTTT,.,.,TRBV9,TRBJ1-4
CASSLYRVANEKLFF,TGTGCCAGCAGTCTCTACCGGGTCGCTAATGAAAAACTGTTTTTT,.,.,TRBV6-1,TRBJ1-4
CASSFLAGGPDTQYF,TGTGCCAGCAGCTTCCTAGCGGGAGGCCCAGATACGCAGTATTTT,few,TRBD2,TRBV5-8,TRBJ2-3
CASRGQGDHEQYF,TGTGCCAGTAGAGGACAGGGGGACCACGAGCAGTACTTC,.,TRBD1,TRBV19,TRBJ2-7
CASSLPPAGNEQFF,TGTGCCAGCAGCCTCCCCCCCGCGGGGAATGAGCAGTTCTTC,.,.,TRBV5-8,TRBJ2-1
CASSSQGGGTYNEQFF,TGTGCCAGCAGTTCCCAGGGCGGGGGCACCTACAATGAGCAGTTCTTC,.,.,TRBV6-6,TRBJ2-1
CASSQDEQGIGNTIYF,TGTGCCAGCAGCCAAGATGAACAGGGGATTGGAAACACCATATATTTT,.,TRBD1,TRBV4-2,TRBJ1-3
CASSPGTGQNTGELFF,TGTGCCAGCAGCCCGGGGACAGGTCAGAACACCGGGGAGCTGTTTTTT,.,TRBD1,TRBV7-2,TRBJ2-2
CASSDRVKDTIYF,TGTGCCAGCAGTGACAGGGTAAAGGACACCATATATTTT,.,.,TRBV2,TRBJ1-3
CASSVTGSNEKLFF,TGTGCCAGCAGCGTTACAGGGTCTAATGAAAAACTGTTTTTT,once,.,TRBV9,TRBJ1-4
CASSIEQGEKLFF,TGTGCCAGTAGTATCGAACAGGGGGAAAAACTGTTTTTT,.,TRBD1,TRBV19,TRBJ1-4
CASTVAGGYYGQYF,TGTGCCAGCACCGTGGCGGGGGGCTACTACGGGCAGTACTTC,.,TRBD2,TRBV27,TRBJ2-7
CASSLYRTAPRTDTQYF,TGTGCCAGCAGTTTATATCGAACAGCCCCGCGCACAGATACGCAGTATTTT,.,.,TRBV28,TRBJ2-3
CASFGGTNGGGTEAFF,TGCGCCAGCTTTGGGGGGACGAACGGTGGAGGTACTGAAGCTTTCTTT,.,.,TRBV5-1,TRBJ1-1
CASSSSGVEQYF,TGTGCCAGCAGCTCTAGCGGCGTTGAGCAGTACTTC,.,TRBD2,TRBV7-9,TRBJ2-7